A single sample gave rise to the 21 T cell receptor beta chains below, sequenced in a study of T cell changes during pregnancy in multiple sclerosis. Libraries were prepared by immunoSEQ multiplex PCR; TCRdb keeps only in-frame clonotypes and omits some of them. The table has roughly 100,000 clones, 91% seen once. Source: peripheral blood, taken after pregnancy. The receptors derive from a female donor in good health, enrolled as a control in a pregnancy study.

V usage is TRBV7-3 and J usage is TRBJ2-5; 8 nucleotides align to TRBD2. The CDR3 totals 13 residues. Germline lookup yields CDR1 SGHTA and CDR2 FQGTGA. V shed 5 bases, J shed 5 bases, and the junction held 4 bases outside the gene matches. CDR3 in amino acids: CASSPTSVETQYF. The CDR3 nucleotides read TGTGCCAGCAGCCCGACTAGCGTGGAGACCCAGTACTTC.

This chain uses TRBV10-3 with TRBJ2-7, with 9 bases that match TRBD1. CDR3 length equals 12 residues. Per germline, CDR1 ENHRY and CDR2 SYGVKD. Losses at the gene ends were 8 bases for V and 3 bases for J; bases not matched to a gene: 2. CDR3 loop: CAIGQGSYEQYF. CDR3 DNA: TGTGCCATCGGACAGGGGAGCTACGAGCAGTACTTC.

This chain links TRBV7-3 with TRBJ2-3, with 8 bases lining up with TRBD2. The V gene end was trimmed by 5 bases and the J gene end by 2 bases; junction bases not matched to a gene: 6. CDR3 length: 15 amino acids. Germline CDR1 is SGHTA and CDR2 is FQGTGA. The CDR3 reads CASSPSGGNTDTQYF. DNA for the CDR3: TGTGCCAGCAGCCCGAGCGGGGGAAACACAGATACGCAGTATTTT.

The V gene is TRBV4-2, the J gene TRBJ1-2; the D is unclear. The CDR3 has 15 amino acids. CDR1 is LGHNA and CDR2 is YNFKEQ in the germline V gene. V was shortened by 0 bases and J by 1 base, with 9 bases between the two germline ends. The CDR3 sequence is CASSQDSALNYGYTF. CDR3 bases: TGTGCCAGCAGCCAAGATTCAGCGCTTAACTATGGCTACACCTTC.

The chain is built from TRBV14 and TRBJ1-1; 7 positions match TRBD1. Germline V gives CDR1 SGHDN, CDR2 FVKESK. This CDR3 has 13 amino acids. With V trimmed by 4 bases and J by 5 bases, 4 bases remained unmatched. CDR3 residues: CASSRQGGTEAFF. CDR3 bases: TGTGCCAGCAGCCGACAGGGCGGAACTGAAGCTTTCTTT.

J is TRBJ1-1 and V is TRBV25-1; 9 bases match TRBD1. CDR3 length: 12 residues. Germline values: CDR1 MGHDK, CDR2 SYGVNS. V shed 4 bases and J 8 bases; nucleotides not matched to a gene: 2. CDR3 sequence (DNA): TGTGCCAGCAGTGGGGACAGGGTAGAAGCTTTCTTT. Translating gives CASSGDRVEAFF.

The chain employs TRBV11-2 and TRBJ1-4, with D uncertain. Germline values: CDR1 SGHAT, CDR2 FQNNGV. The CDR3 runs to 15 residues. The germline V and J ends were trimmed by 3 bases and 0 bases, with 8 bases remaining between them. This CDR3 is CASSFGGSTNEKLFF. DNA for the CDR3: TGTGCCAGCAGCTTTGGCGGCTCAACTAATGAAAAACTGTTTTTT.

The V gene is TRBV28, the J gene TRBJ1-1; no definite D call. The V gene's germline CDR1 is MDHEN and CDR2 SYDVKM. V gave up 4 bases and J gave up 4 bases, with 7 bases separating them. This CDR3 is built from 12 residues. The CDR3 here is CASSYRGTEAFF. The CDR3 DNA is TGTGCCAGCAGTTACCGGGGCACTGAAGCTTTCTTT.

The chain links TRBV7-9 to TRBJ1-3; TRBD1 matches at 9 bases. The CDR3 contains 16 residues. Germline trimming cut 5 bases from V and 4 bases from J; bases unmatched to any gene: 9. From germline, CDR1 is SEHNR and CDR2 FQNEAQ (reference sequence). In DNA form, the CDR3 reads TGTGCCAGCAGCCCACGACAGGGGGTCGAAGGAAACACCATATATTTT. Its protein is CASSPRQGVEGNTIYF.

CDR3 loop: CASTRDSNTGELFF. In DNA form, the CDR3 reads TGCGCCAGCACAAGGGACAGTAACACCGGGGAGCTGTTTTTT. The V call is TRBV5-1, the J call TRBJ2-2; 7 nucleotides align to TRBD1. The CDR3 consists of 14 residues. From germline, CDR1 is SGHRS and CDR2 YFSETQ. The V segment lost 6 bases and the J segment 2 bases; nucleotides outside the gene matches: 4.

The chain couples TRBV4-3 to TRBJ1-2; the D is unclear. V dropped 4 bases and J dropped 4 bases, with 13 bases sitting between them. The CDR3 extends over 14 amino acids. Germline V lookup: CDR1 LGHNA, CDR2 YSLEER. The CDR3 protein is CASSLAVEGYGYTF. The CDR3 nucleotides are TGCGCCAGCAGCCTCGCGGTCGAAGGCTATGGCTACACCTTC.

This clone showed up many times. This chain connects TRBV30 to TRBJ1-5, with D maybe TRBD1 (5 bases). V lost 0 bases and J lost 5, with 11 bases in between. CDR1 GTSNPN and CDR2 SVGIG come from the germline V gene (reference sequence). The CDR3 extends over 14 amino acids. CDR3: CAWSVGREDQPQHF. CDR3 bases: TGTGCCTGGAGTGTCGGCAGGGAAGATCAGCCCCAGCATTTT.

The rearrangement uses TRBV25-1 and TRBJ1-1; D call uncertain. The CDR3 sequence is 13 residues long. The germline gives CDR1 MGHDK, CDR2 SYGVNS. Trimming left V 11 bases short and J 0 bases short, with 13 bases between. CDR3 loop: CASRGGMNTEAFF. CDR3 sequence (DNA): TGTGCCTCCCGTGGCGGAATGAACACTGAAGCTTTCTTT.

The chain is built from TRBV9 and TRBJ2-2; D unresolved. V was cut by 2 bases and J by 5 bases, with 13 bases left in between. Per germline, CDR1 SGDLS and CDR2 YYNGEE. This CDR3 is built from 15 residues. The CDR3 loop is CASSVGDSRTGELFF. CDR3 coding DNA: TGTGCCAGCAGCGTGGGCGATTCCCGGACCGGGGAGCTGTTTTTT.

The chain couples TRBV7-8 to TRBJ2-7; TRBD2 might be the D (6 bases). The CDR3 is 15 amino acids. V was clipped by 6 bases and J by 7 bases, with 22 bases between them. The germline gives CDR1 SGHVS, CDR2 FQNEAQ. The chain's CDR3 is CASRGPIGGAVEQYF. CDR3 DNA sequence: TGTGCCAGCAGGGGACCCATTGGAGGGGCCGTAGAGCAGTACTTC.

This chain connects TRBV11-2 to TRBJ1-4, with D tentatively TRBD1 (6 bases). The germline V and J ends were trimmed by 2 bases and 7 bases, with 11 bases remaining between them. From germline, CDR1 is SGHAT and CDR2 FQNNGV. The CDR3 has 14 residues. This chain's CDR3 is CASSLSAGAEKLFF. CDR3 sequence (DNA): TGTGCCAGCAGCTTATCGGCAGGGGCTGAAAAACTGTTTTTT.

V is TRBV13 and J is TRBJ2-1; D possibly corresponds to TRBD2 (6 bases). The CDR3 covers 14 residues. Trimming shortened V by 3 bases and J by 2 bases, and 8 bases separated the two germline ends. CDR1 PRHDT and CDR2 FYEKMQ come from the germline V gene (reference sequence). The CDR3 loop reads CASSFGGTYNEQFF. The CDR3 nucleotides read TGTGCCAGCAGCTTCGGGGGAACCTACAATGAGCAGTTCTTC.

CDR3 bases: TGTGCCACCAGCAGGGGCGGAGGGGACACTGAAGCTTTCTTT. Protein product: CATSRGGGDTEAFF. This rearrangement joins TRBV15 to TRBJ1-1; D might be TRBD1 (5 bases). The CDR3 extends over 14 amino acids. V was shortened by 3 bases and J by 3 bases, with 11 bases between the two germline ends. Germline CDR1 is LNHNV and CDR2 is YYDKDF (reference sequence).

This CDR3 is CASSARDRGPYEQYF. The CDR3 DNA reads as TGTGCCAGCAGCGCCCGGGACAGGGGCCCCTACGAGCAGTACTTC. The chain has TRBV5-5 and TRBJ2-7; 10 positions match TRBD1. V shed 4 bases and J 2 bases; nucleotides not matched to a gene: 6. The CDR3 is made up of 15 amino acids. Germline V CDR1 and CDR2: SGHKS, YYEKEE (reference sequence).

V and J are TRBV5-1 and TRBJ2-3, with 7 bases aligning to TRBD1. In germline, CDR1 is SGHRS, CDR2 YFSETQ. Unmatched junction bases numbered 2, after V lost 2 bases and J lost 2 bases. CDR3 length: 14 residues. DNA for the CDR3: TGCGCCAGCAGCTTACAGGGGCCCACAGATACGCAGTATTTT. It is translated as CASSLQGPTDTQYF.

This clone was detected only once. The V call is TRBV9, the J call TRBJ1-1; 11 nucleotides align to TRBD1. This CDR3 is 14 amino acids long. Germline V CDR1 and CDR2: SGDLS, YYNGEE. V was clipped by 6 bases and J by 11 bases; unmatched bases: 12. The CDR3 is CASTLTGTGGQAFF. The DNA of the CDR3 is TGTGCCAGCACTCTCACCGGGACAGGGGGACAGGCTTTCTTT.